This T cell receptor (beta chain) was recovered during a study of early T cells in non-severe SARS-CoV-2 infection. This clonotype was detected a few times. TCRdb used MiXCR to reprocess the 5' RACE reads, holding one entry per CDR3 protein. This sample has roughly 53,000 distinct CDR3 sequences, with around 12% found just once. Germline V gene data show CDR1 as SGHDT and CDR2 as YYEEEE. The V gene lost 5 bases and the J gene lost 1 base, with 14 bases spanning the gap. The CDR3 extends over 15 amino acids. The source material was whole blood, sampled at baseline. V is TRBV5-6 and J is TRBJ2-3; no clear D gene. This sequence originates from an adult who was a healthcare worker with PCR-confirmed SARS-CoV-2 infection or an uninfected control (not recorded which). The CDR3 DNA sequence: TGTGCCAGCAGTAAGCCGGGCACTCGCACAGATACGCAGTATTTT. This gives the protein CASSKPGTRTDTQYF.